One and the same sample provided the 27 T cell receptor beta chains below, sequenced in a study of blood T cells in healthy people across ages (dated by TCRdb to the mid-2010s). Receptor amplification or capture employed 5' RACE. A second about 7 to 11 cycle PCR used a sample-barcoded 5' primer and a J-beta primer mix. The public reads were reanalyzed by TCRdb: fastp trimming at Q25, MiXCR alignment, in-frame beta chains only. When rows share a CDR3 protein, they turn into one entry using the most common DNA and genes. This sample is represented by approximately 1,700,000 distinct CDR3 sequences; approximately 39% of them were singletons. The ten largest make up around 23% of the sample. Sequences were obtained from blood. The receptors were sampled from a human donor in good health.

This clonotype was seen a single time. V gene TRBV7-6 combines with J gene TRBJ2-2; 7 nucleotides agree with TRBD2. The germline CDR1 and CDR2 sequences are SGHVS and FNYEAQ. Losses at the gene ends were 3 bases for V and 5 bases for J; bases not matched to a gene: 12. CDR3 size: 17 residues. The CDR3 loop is CASSFGPVGGYTGELFF. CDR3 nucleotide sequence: TGTGCCAGCAGCTTTGGCCCTGTGGGGGGGTATACCGGGGAGCTGTTTTTT.

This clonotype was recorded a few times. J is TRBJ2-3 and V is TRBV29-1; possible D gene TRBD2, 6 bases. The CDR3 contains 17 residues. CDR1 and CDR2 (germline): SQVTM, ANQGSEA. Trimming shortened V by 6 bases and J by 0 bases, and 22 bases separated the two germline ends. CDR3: CSVERVPGLASTDTQYF. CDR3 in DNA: TGCAGCGTCGAAAGGGTTCCGGGACTCGCTAGCACAGATACGCAGTATTTT.

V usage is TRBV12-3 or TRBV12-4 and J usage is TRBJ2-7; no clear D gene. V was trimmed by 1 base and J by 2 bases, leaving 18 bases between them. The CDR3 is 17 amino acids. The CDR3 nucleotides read TGTGCCAGCAGTTTAGGGCTAGGAACGGGCCGTCCCTACGAGCAGTACTTC. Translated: CASSLGLGTGRPYEQYF.

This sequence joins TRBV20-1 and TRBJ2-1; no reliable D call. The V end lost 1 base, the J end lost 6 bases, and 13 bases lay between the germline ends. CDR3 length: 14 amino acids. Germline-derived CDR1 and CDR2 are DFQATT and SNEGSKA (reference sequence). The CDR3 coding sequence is TGCAGTGCTAGAGTTCCGAATCGTGGCAATGAGCAGTTCTTC. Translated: CSARVPNRGNEQFF.

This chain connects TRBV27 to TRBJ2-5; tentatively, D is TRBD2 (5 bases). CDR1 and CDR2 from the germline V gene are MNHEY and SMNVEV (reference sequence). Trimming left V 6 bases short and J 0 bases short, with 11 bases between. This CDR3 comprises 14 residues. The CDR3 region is CASRPAVYQETQYF. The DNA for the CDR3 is TGTGCCAGCAGGCCAGCGGTGTACCAAGAGACCCAGTACTTC.

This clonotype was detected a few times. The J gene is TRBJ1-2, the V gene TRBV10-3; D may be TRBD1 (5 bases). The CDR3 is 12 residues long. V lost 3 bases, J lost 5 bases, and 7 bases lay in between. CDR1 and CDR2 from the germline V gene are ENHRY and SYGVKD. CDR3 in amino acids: CAISDSGYGYTF. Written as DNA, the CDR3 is TGTGCCATCAGTGACTCAGGGTATGGCTACACCTTC.

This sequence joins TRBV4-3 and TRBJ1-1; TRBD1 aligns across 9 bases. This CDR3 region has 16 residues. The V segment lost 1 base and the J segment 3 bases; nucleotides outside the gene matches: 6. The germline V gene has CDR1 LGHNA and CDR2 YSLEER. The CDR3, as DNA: TGCGCCAGCAGCCAAGTCGACAGGGGGAGGGACACTGAAGCTTTCTTT. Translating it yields CASSQVDRGRDTEAFF.

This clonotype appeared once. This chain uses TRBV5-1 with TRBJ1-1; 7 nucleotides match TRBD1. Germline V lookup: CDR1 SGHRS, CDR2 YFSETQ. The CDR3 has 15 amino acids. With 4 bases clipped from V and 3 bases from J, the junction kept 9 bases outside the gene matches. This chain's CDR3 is CASSPGTVLDTEAFF. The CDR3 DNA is TGCGCCAGCAGCCCAGGGACAGTGCTCGACACTGAAGCTTTCTTT.

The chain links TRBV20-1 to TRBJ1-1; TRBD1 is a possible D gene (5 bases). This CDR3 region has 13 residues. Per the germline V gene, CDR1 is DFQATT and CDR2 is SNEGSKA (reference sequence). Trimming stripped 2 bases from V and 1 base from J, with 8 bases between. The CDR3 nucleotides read TGCAGTGCTAGATCTGGGGCGAACACTGAAGCTTTCTTT. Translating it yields CSARSGANTEAFF.

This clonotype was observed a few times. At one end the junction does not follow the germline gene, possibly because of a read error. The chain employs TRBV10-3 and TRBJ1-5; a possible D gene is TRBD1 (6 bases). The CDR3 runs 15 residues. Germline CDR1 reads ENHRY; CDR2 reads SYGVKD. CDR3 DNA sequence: TGTGCCATTAGTGAGGGGGGGCAAGGCAATCAGCCCCAGCATTTT. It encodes CAISEGGQGNQPQHF.

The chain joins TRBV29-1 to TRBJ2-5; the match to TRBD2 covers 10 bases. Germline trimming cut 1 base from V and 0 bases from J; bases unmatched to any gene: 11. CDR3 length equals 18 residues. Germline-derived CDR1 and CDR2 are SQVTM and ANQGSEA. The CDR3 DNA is TGCAGCGTTGAAGGCTCGGCTAGCGGGGGCCTAAACCAAGAGACCCAGTACTTC. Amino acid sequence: CSVEGSASGGLNQETQYF.

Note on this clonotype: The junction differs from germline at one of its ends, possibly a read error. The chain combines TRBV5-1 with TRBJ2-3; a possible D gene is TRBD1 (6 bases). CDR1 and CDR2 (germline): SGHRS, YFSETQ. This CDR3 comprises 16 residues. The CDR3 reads CASSLEGRGDTGTQYF. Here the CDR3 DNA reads TGCGCCAGCAGCTTGGAGGGGCGAGGGGACACAGGTACGCAGTATTTT.

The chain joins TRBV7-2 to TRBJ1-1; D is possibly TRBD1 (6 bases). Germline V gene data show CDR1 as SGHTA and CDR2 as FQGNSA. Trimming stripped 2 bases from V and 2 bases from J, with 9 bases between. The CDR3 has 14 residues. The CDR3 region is CASSLRTDNTEAFF. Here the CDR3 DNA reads TGTGCCAGCAGCTTAAGGACAGACAACACTGAAGCTTTCTTT.

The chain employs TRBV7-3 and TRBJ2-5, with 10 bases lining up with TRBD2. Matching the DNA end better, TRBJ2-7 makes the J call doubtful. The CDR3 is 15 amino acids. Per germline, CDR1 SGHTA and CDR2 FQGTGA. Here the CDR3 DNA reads TGTGCCAGCAGCTCCATAGCGGGGGGCCTCAACGAGCAGTACTTC. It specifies CASSSIAGGLNEQYF.

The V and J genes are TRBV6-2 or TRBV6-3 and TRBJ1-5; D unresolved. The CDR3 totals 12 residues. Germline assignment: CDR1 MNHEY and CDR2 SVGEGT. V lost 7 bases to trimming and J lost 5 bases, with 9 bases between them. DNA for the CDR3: TGTGCCAGCACTTCCGCCCATCAGCCCCAGCATTTT. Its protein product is CASTSAHQPQHF.

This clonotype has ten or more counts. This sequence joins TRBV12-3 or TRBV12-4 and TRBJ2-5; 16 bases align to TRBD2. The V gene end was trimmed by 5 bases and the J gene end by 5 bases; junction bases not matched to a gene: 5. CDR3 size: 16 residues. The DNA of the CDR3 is TGTGCCAGCAGTCCAGGGACTAGCGGGGGGGCCGAGACCCAGTACTTC. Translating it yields CASSPGTSGGAETQYF.

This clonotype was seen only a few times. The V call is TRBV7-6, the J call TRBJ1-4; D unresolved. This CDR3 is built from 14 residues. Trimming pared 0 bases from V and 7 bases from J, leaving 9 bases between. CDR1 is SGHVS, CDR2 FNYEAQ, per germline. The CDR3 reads CASSLAARGEKLFF. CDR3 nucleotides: TGTGCCAGCAGCTTAGCGGCCCGGGGTGAAAAACTGTTTTTT.

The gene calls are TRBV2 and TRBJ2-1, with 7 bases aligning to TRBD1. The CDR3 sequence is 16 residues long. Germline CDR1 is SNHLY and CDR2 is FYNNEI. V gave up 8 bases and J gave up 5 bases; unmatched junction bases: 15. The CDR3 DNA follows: TGTGCCAGCGGGAAGACAGGGTCCTCTGTCAACAATGAGCAGTTCTTC. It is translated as CASGKTGSSVNNEQFF.

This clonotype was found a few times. CDR3 sequence (DNA): TGTGCCTGGAGACGTGGACGGGCGAGCTCCTACGAGCAGTACTTC. Translation gives CAWRRGRASSYEQYF. The chain combines TRBV30 with TRBJ2-7, with unresolved D. This CDR3 region has 15 residues. The germline gives CDR1 GTSNPN, CDR2 SVGIG (reference sequence). Deletions cut 3 bases from V and 0 bases from J, with 15 bases between.

CDR3 sequence reads: CASSLSGRGFYGYTF. DNA of the CDR3: TGTGCCAGCAGTTTATCCGGGAGAGGCTTCTATGGCTACACCTTC. The rearrangement joins TRBV27 to TRBJ1-2; D call uncertain. The CDR3 is made up of 15 amino acids. Trimming cost V 0 bases and J 4 bases, with 12 bases left between them. The germline V gene encodes CDR1 MNHEY and CDR2 SMNVEV (reference sequence).

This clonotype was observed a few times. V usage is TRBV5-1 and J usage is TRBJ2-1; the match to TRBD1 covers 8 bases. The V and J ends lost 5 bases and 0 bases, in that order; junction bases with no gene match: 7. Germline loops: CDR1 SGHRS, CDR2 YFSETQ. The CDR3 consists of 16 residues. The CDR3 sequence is CASSQQGVSSYNEQFF. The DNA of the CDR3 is TGCGCCAGCAGTCAACAGGGGGTTAGCTCCTACAATGAGCAGTTCTTC.

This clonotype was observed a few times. The CDR3 loop reads CASSSLPAHRGQETQYF. DNA for the CDR3: TGTGCCAGCAGCTCTTTACCGGCACACAGGGGACAAGAGACCCAGTACTTC. V gene TRBV7-3 combines with J gene TRBJ2-5; TRBD1 matches 7 bases. Germline lookup yields CDR1 SGHTA and CDR2 FQGTGA. There are 17 residues in the CDR3. V lost 4 bases and J lost 2; bases outside the gene matches: 13.

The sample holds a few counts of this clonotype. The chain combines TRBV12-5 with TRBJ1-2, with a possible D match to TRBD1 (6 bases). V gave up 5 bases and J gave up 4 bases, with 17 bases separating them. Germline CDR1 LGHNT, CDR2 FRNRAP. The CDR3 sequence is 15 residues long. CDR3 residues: CASGPPLGQTYGYTF. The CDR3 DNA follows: TGTGCTAGTGGTCCACCTTTAGGACAGACCTATGGCTACACCTTC.

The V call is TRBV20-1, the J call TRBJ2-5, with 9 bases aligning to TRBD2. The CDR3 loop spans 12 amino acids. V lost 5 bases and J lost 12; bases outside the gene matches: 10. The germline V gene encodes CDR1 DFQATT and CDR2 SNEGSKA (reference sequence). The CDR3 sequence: CSASPGLAGEYF. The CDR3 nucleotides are TGCAGTGCTTCTCCGGGACTAGCTGGAGAGTACTTC.

The CDR3 nucleotides are TGTGCCAGCAGCTTAGCATCCGGGGTTCCGTATGGCTACACCTTC. Its translation: CASSLASGVPYGYTF. The rearrangement uses TRBV7-2 and TRBJ1-2, with D unclear. The V end was cut by 0 bases, the J end by 5 bases, with 13 bases between. There are 15 residues in the CDR3. Germline CDR1 reads SGHTA; CDR2 reads FQGNSA.

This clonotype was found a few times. Written as DNA, the CDR3 is TGTGCCAGCAGCATCTCACATACGCAGTATTTT. Its translation is CASSISHTQYF. This chain joins TRBV11-2 and TRBJ2-3; no clear D gene. CDR1 and CDR2 from the germline V gene are SGHAT and FQNNGV. Trimming pared 5 bases from V and 7 bases from J, leaving 7 bases between. The CDR3 spans 11 residues.

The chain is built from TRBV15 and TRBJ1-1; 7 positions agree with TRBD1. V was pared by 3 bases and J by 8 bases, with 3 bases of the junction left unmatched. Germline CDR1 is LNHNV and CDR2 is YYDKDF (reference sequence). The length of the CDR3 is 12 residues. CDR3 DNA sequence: TGTGCCACCAGCAGGTGGACAGGAGAAGCTTTCTTT. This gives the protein CATSRWTGEAFF.